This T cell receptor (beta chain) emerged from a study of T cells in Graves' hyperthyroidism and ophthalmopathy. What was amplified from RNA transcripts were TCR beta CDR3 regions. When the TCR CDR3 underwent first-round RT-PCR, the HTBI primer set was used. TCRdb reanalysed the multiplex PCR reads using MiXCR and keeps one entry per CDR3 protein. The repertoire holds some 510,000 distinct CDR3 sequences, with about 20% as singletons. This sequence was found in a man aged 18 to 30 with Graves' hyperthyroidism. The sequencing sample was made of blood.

The CDR3 loop reads CATSVEGSYEQYF. In DNA, the CDR3 is TGTGCCACCAGTGTCGAGGGATCCTACGAGCAGTACTTC. The chain combines TRBV24-1 with TRBJ2-7, with D possibly being TRBD2 (5 bases). Germline V gene data show CDR1 as KGHDR and CDR2 as SFDVKD. V gave up 5 bases and J gave up 1 base, with 8 bases separating them. This CDR3 comprises 13 residues.